This T cell receptor beta chain was profiled in a study of post-analysis software for immune sequencing data. V shed 1 base and J 6 bases; nucleotides not matched to a gene: 4. The CDR3 runs 14 residues. Germline V gives CDR1 DFQATT, CDR2 SNEGSKA (reference sequence). This clonotype turned up a few times. No antigen is known for it. Prepared libraries of TCR beta cDNA carried unique molecular identifiers. TCRdb called the PCR reads again in MiXCR, with one record for every CDR3 protein. The data contain hundreds of thousands of distinct CDR3 sequences, approximately 60% of them seen just once; the ten biggest clones take up about 10%. Study results and caveats: Normalized Chao1 diversity in multiple sclerosis patients fell significantly below that of controls. Relative to controls, patients had 4 or 5 TRBV segments at higher frequency, with TRBV5-6, TRBV5-1 and TRBV20-1 among these. Strong co-clustering by F measure was evident for samples that had been prepared in the same batch.

The gene calls are TRBV20-1 and TRBJ2-1, with 9 bases matching TRBD2. The clonotype was recovered from a girl aged 2 to 10 with multiple sclerosis. The sequencing sample was made of blood. CDR3 nucleotide sequence: TGCAGTGCTAGAGTTAGCGGGAGCCTCAATGAGCAGTTCTTC. Amino acids: CSARVSGSLNEQFF.